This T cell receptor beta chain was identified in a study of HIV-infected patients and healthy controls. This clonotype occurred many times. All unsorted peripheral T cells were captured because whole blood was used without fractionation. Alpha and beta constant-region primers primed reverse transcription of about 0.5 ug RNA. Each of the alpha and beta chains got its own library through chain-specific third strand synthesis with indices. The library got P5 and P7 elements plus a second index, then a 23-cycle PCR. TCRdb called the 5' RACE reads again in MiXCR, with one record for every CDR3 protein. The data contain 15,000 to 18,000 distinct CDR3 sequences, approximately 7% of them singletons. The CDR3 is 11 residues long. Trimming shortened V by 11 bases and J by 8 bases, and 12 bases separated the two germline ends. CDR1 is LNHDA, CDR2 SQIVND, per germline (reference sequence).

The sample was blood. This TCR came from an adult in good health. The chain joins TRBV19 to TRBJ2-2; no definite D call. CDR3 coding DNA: TGTGCCTCTACAAGGGTGGGGGAGCTGTTTTTT. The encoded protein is CASTRVGELFF.